This T cell receptor (beta chain) was observed in a study of shared clonotypes between healthy human individuals (dated by TCRdb to 2018 to 2020). With regard to the full study: Two women and three men aged 18 to 49 years were included in the cohort. Libraries were prepared and TCR repertoires were sequenced by different laboratories using diverse techniques, in order to increase sequencing depth and limit assay-specific biases. Each donor's leukapheresis produced roughly between about 0.8 and 10 billion PBMCs. Blood TCR repertoires of several healthy adults were deeply sequenced to estimate repertoire size and the extent of clonotype sharing between individuals. For each donor, three plates each were used for CD4 naive and CD4 memory, two plates were used for CD8 naive, and one plate was used for CD8 memory.

The donors were healthy, HIV-negative adults with no recently reported acute infections or vaccinations. All donors were Caucasian adults living in Nashville, Tennessee, USA. Magnetic negative selection was used to enrich CD4+ T cells, after which naive cells were positively selected on CD45RA and the negative fraction became the memory subset. Blood was collected by leukapheresis, and PBMCs were isolated by Ficoll-Histopaque density gradient centrifugation and then cryopreserved in liquid nitrogen vapor phase. Analytical flow cytometry was used to check the purity and quantity of every magnetically sorted T cell population. Genomic DNA was isolated from every sorted fraction and measured by UV absorbance on a Nanodrop 2000c. With respect to this clone: There is no known antigen for this receptor. Per-base qualities were not stored, and no clone one base away is much larger.

Using the deep immunoSEQ assay, multiplex PCR amplified TCR CDR3 regions from genomic DNA. Extracted genomic DNA from each cell subset was distributed evenly across all wells of several immunoSEQ 96-well plates, and each plate was treated as a replicate. For sorted subsets, around 200 ng genomic DNA, equal to 30,000 or so T cell genomes, was loaded into each replicate PCR. Purified libraries were quantified with a Qubit 3.0 fluorometer, sized on a Bioanalyzer 2100, and re-quantified with the KAPA Library Quantification kit. A separate single-read 150-cycle Illumina NextSeq 550 flow cell was used to sequence each immunoSEQ 96-well plate. The study's processing was this. Because only junctional sequences without quality scores were contained in the immunoSEQ output, filtering matching that applied to full-length reads could not be performed. Sequences were annotated with PyIR, a Python wrapper for IgBLAST v1.9, using IMGT germline references to assign V/J genes and CDR3. Any read was removed if the V/J assignment was weak (E-value above 1e-6), the CDR3 was missing, or the read contained stop codons, out-of-frame junctions, or ambiguous translated residues. V3J clonotypes were defined by identical inferred V gene, J gene, and CDR3 amino acid sequence. Percentage overlap between repertoires was computed as shared unique clonotypes divided by the size of the smaller repertoire. Three approaches were used to assess repertoire richness: RTK rarefaction, the Chao1 estimator, and Recon v2.1 estimates of unobserved clonotypes. For all TCRbeta clonotypes obtained by the gDNA method from several donors, generation probabilities were computed with OLGA. This is the immuneACCESS table as TCRdb keeps it, with only in-frame sequences that have V and J called. A part of the clones is gone; compared with another copy, unresolved V genes explain less than half, and the rest is unexplained. The DNA gave D and trimming, while V, J and clone size come from that table. In this sample the table shows around 2.1 million clones, more than 90% of which occur a single time. The ten top clones hold less than 0.15% of the sample.

Including cysteine and phenylalanine, the CDR3 has 14 amino acids. The only DNA kept is the CDR3, 42 bases in frame from the first base. Based on the germline V gene, the CDR1 and CDR2 sequences are ENHRY and SYGVKD. From V the trimming removes 6 bases and from J it removes 0 bases, while the gene matches leave 4 bases of the junction unaccounted for. Paper-wide results and their limitations: Compared with non-shared clonotypes, the clonotypes found in all four sorted-subset donors had higher generation probabilities. Across a handful of donors, approximately 5% of naive CD4, 3% to 4% of naive CD8, under 2.5% of memory CD4, and about 0.4% of memory CD8 clonotypes were shared. Estimated clonotype richness was generally larger for naive than for memory subsets. Because the study included only a small number of donors, the genetic and exposure-history diversity represented was limited. Pairwise subsampling led to the expectation that sequencing depth would affect the degree of clonotype sharing among donors. Even with the large sequencing depth, rarefaction of the sorted-subset datasets indicated that sequencing was incomplete. Sampling was limited to blood, and TCR repertoires in tissue likely differ from TCR repertoires in blood.

The sequenced material came from naive CD4+ T cells sorted from blood. The cell subset or site label of this sample denotes: CD45RA+ positively selected. Recombination connected TRBV10-3 to TRBJ2-7, with 8 bases matching TRBD1. The clonotype was recovered from a man aged 18-30 years in good health. The CDR3 sequence is CAIRGQDSSYEQYF. The nucleotide sequence reads TGTGCCATCAGGGGACAGGACAGCTCCTACGAGCAGTACTTC.